The 19 T cell receptor beta chains below all came from one sample that was sequenced in a study of cytomegalovirus exposure and HLA in healthy donors. PCR involved 60 Vbeta and 13 Jbeta primers. Sequenced by immunoSEQ multiplex PCR; TCRdb stores in-frame clones only, minus some. The sample has about 180,000 clones, 82% seen once. Sequencing was carried out using PBMCs. These receptors originate from a woman aged 45-60 years in good health and CMV-seronegative.

The chain recombines TRBV19 with TRBJ1-5; 9 bases are shared with TRBD1. Germline V lookup: CDR1 LNHDA, CDR2 SQIVND (reference sequence). The CDR3 contains 16 residues. V shed 3 bases and J 9 bases; nucleotides not matched to a gene: 12. DNA of the CDR3: TGTGCCAGTAGTATCCCCCGGCACAGGGGGCTTCGGCCCCAGCATTTT. This gives the protein CASSIPRHRGLRPQHF. The full variable domain, with the rest looked up from reference TRBV19 and TRBJ1-5, is DGGITQSPKYLFRKEGQNVTLSCEQNLNHDAMYWYRQDPGQGLRLIYYSQIVNDFQKGDIAEGYSVSREKKESFPLTVTSAQKNPTAFYLCASSIPRHRGLRPQHFGDGTRLSIL.

The chain has TRBV18 and TRBJ1-5, with D perhaps matching TRBD1 (5 bases). CDR1 is KGHSH, CDR2 LQKENI, per germline. V was cut by 1 base and J by 2 bases, with 12 bases left in between. The CDR3 extends over 16 amino acids. Written as DNA, the CDR3 is TGTGCCAGCTCACCACGGGGCAGAAGCGGCAATCAGCCCCAGCATTTT. Translated: CASSPRGRSGNQPQHF.

This clone appeared a few times. The genes are TRBV28 and TRBJ1-5; D is ambiguous. CDR1 is MDHEN, CDR2 SYDVKM, per germline. V gave up 6 bases and J gave up 0 bases, with 12 bases separating them. The CDR3 is 15 amino acids. In DNA, the CDR3 is TGTGCCAGCAGAACCCCCAGTTATAGCAATCAGCCCCAGCATTTT. Translated: CASRTPSYSNQPQHF.

This rearrangement joins TRBV27 to TRBJ2-3; maybe TRBD2 (5 bases). CDR1 is MNHEY and CDR2 is SMNVEV in the germline V gene (reference sequence). Trimming took off 6 bases at V and 1 base at J, with 17 bases between the two ends. This CDR3 comprises 16 residues. CDR3 nucleotides: TGTGCCAGCAGACCTAACGGGAACCTAGGCACAGATACGCAGTATTTT. Its protein is CASRPNGNLGTDTQYF.

The chain employs TRBV10-1 and TRBJ2-1; D gene uncertain. Germline V gene lookup returns CDR1 WNHNN and CDR2 SYGVQD (reference sequence). The CDR3 is made up of 18 amino acids. V was trimmed by 0 bases and J by 0 bases, leaving 15 bases between them. CDR3 residues: CASSESYAKLSSYNEQFF. Written as DNA, the CDR3 is TGCGCCAGCAGTGAGTCGTACGCGAAGCTTAGCTCCTACAATGAGCAGTTCTTC.

This clone was detected only a few times. The chain recombines TRBV5-8 with TRBJ1-2, with 7 nucleotides matching TRBD1. The germline CDR1 and CDR2 sequences are SGHTS and YDEGEE. V gave up 4 bases and J gave up 4 bases; unmatched junction bases: 13. The CDR3 sequence is 16 residues long. As DNA, the CDR3 is TGTGCCAGCAGCCAGCCGGGACAGAGGAGCGGCTATGGCTACACCTTC. This sequence encodes CASSQPGQRSGYGYTF.

This chain links TRBV10-3 with TRBJ2-5, with D maybe TRBD1 (6 bases). The tail of the sequence fits TRBJ2-7 better, so the J call may be wrong. There are 16 residues in the CDR3. Germline V gives CDR1 ENHRY, CDR2 SYGVKD. The CDR3 loop reads CAISELVQGISYEQYF. CDR3 DNA sequence: TGTGCCATCAGTGAGCTCGTACAGGGCATCTCCTACGAGCAGTACTTC.

With respect to this clone: Relative to the germline gene, one junction end is altered; a read error may explain this. J is TRBJ1-2 and V is TRBV29-1, with D possibly being TRBD1 (5 bases). Germline lookup yields CDR1 SQVTM and CDR2 ANQGSEA. The CDR3 sequence is 15 residues long. The CDR3 DNA reads TGCAGCGTTCAAGATCGGACAAGTACTAACTATGGCTACACCTTC. This translates into CSVQDRTSTNYGYTF.

As regards this clone: This CDR3 fails to terminate in the conserved phenylalanine or tryptophan, so it likely reflects a read error. For the CDR3, the DNA is TGTGCCACCAGCAGAGGGACTAGCGGCAACTACGAGCAGTACCTC. Protein: CATSRGTSGNYEQYL. The genes are TRBV15 and TRBJ2-7; 10 nucleotides line up with TRBD2. Germline V gene sequence: CDR1 LNHNV, CDR2 YYDKDF (reference sequence). Trimming cost V 1 base and J 3 bases; bases outside gene matches: 3. The CDR3 has 15 amino acids.

The V and J genes are TRBV5-6 and TRBJ1-2, with D possibly being TRBD1 (5 bases). V was cut by 7 bases and J by 4 bases, with 14 bases left in between. CDR1 is SGHDT and CDR2 is YYEEEE in the germline V gene. CDR3 length: 13 residues. CDR3 in DNA: TGTGCCAGCGACTACACGGGGGGCTATGGCTACACCTTC. This sequence encodes CASDYTGGYGYTF. Complete variable domain (other parts from reference TRBV5-6 and TRBJ1-2): DAGVTQSPTHLIKTRGQQVTLRCSPKSGHDTVSWYQQALGQGPQFIFQYYEEEERQRGNFPDRFSGHQFPNYSSELNVNALLLGDSALYLCASDYTGGYGYTFGSGTRLTVV.

V is TRBV15 and J is TRBJ2-7; D gene ambiguous. Between the trimmed V and J ends, which lost 0 bases and 2 bases, there was a span of 5 bases. CDR1 is LNHNV and CDR2 is YYDKDF in the germline V gene (reference sequence). There are 13 residues in the CDR3. The CDR3 loop reads CATSRDPTYEQYF. The CDR3 DNA follows: TGTGCCACCAGCAGAGATCCTACCTACGAGCAGTACTTC.

The chain uses TRBV5-1 and TRBJ1-2; 7 nucleotides agree with TRBD1. V trimming: 2 bases; J trimming: 2 bases; junction bases outside the gene matches: 3. Germline CDR1 and CDR2: SGHRS and YFSETQ. This CDR3 contains 14 residues. The chain's CDR3 is CASSLGGPNYGYTF. The CDR3 coding sequence is TGCGCCAGCAGCTTAGGGGGCCCAAACTATGGCTACACCTTC.

The chain has TRBV6-1 and TRBJ2-7; 9 bases match TRBD1. Germline CDR1 reads MNHNS; CDR2 reads SASEGT. CDR3 size: 14 residues. J gave up 2 bases and V 6 bases, and 5 bases lay outside the gene matches. The CDR3 sequence: CASSRDRATYEQYF. In DNA, the CDR3 is TGTGCCAGCAGCCGGGACAGGGCAACCTACGAGCAGTACTTC.

Comment on this clone: This same CDR3 is encoded by further DNA sequences in the sample. The rearrangement links TRBV30 to TRBJ1-6; the D is unclear. V was pared by 1 base and J by 5 bases, with 9 bases between. The V gene's germline CDR1 is GTSNPN and CDR2 SVGIG (reference sequence). CDR3 length: 14 amino acids. The CDR3 sequence: CAWSGGWNNSPLHF. In nucleotides, the CDR3 is TGTGCCTGGAGTGGCGGATGGAATAATTCACCCCTCCACTTT. Variable domain in full (rest from reference TRBV30 and TRBJ1-6): SQTIHQWPATLVQPVGSPLSLECTVEGTSNPNLYWYRQAAGRGLQLLFYSVGIGQISSEVPQNLSASRPQDRQFILSSKKLLLSDSGFYLCAWSGGWNNSPLHFGNGTRLTVT.

The V call is TRBV5-1, the J call TRBJ2-1, with a weak D call TRBD2 (7 bases). This CDR3 has 16 residues. Between the trimmed V and J ends, which lost 0 bases and 8 bases, there was a span of 18 bases. CDR1 is SGHRS and CDR2 is YFSETQ in the germline V gene. CDR3 sequence (DNA): TGCGCCAGCAGCTTGGCCGGAAGGGGGGGAGGGGATGAGCAGTTCTTC. Encoded protein: CASSLAGRGGGDEQFF.

The chain couples TRBV5-6 to TRBJ1-5; D gene unclear. The CDR3 has 14 residues. V dropped 3 bases and J dropped 5 bases, with 12 bases sitting between them. The germline V gene encodes CDR1 SGHDT and CDR2 YYEEEE. The DNA for the CDR3 is TGTGCCAGCAGCTCACTCAGAGGATATCAGCCCCAGCATTTT. It is translated as CASSSLRGYQPQHF.

The chain employs TRBV10-3 and TRBJ1-2, with no clear D. The CDR3 sequence is 14 residues long. The V gene's germline CDR1 is ENHRY and CDR2 SYGVKD. The ends were cut back, 0 bases at V and 8 bases at J, with 13 bases in the middle. Written as DNA, the CDR3 is TGTGCCATCAGTGAGTCGGATGAACTAAGGGGCTACACCTTC. Its protein product is CAISESDELRGYTF.

The rearrangement uses TRBV25-1 and TRBJ2-1; TRBD2 might be the D (5 bases). Germline assignment: CDR1 MGHDK and CDR2 SYGVNS. The CDR3 spans 16 residues. V was trimmed by 1 base and J by 3 bases, leaving 13 bases between them. This CDR3 reads CASSESSGKSYNEQFF. DNA of the CDR3: TGTGCCAGCAGTGAATCTTCGGGGAAGAGCTACAATGAGCAGTTCTTC.

This clone was counted once. CDR3 bases: TGCGCCAGCAGAGAATCGACAGAGATCTATGGCTACACCTTC. Protein: CASRESTEIYGYTF. The chain uses TRBV5-1 and TRBJ1-2, with D possibly matching TRBD1 (5 bases). V lost 5 bases and J 4 bases, leaving 15 bases between the germline ends. Germline lookup yields CDR1 SGHRS and CDR2 YFSETQ. CDR3 length: 14 amino acids.